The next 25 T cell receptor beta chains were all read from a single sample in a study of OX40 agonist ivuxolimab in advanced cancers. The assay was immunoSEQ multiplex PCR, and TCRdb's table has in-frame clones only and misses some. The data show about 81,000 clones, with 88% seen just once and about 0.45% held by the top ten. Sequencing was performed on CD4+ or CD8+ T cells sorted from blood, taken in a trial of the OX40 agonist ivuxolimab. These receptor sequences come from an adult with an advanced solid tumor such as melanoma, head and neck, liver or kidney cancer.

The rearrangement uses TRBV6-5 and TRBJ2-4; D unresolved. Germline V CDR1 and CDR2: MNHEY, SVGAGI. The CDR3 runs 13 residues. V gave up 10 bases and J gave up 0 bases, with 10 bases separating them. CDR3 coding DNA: TGTGCCACCGAGGTCCCAGCCAAAAACATTCAGTACTTC. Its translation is CATEVPAKNIQYF.

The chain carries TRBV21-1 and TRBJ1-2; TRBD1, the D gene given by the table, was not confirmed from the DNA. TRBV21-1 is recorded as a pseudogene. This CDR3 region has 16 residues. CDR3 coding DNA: TGTGCCAGCAGCGCCCGGGTTTTCAGGGGCGGCTATGGCTACACCTTC. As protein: CASSARVFRGGYGYTF.

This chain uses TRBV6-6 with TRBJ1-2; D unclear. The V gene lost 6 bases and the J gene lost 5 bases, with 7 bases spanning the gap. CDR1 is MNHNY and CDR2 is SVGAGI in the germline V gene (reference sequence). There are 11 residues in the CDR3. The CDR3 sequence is CASRAEYGYTF. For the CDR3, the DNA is TGTGCCAGCAGAGCGGAGTATGGCTACACCTTC.

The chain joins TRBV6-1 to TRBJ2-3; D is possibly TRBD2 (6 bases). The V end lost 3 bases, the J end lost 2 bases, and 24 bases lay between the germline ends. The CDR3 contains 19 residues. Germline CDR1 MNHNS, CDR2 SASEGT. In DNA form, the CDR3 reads TGTGCCAGCAGTGAGCTGGGGGGACCCCTTACTCCCTCCACAGATACGCAGTATTTT. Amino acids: CASSELGGPLTPSTDTQYF.

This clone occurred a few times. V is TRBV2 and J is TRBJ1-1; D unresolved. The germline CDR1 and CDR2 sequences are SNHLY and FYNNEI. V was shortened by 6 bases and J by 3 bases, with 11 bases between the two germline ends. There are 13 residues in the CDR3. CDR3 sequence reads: CASREISDTEAFF. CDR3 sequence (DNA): TGTGCCAGCAGGGAAATATCCGACACTGAAGCTTTCTTT.

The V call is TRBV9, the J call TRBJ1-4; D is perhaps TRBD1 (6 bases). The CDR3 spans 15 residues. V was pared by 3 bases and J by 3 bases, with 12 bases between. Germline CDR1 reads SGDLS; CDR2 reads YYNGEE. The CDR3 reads CASSAAAGANEKLFF. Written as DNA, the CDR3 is TGTGCCAGCAGCGCCGCGGCAGGGGCTAATGAAAAACTGTTTTTT.

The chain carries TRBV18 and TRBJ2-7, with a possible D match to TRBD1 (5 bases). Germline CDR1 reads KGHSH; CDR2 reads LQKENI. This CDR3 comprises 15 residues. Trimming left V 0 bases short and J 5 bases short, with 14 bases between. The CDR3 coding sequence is TGTGCCAGCTCACCACCGATGACAGCTGGCCACGAGCAGTACTTC. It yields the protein CASSPPMTAGHEQYF. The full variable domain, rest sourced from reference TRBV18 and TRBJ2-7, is NAGVMQNPRHLVRRRGQEARLRCSPMKGHSHVYWYRQLPEEGLKFMVYLQKENIIDESGMPKERFSAEFPKEGPSILRIQQVVRGDSAAYFCASSPPMTAGHEQYFGPGTRLTVT.

CDR3 region: CASSFDSHEQYF. CDR3 bases: TGCGCCAGCAGCTTTGACAGTCACGAGCAGTACTTC. The chain combines TRBV5-1 with TRBJ2-7; D may be TRBD1 (5 bases). From germline, CDR1 is SGHRS and CDR2 YFSETQ. The CDR3 extends over 12 amino acids. Trimming shortened V by 2 bases and J by 5 bases, and 8 bases separated the two germline ends.

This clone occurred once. The CDR3 loop reads CASSKGQGAGELFF. In DNA form, the CDR3 reads TGCGCCAGCAGTAAGGGACAGGGAGCCGGGGAGCTGTTTTTT. The rearrangement uses TRBV10-1 and TRBJ2-2; TRBD1 aligns across 9 bases. With V trimmed by 5 bases and J by 6 bases, 4 bases remained unmatched. The CDR3 is 14 residues long. The germline V gene has CDR1 WNHNN and CDR2 SYGVQD (reference sequence).

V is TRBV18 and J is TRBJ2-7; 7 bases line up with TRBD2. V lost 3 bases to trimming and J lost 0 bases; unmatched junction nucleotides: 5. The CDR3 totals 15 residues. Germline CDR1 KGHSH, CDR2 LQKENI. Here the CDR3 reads CASSPGGDGSYEQYF. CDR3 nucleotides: TGTGCCAGCTCACCGGGGGGGGACGGCTCCTACGAGCAGTACTTC. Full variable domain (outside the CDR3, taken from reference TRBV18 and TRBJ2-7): NAGVMQNPRHLVRRRGQEARLRCSPMKGHSHVYWYRQLPEEGLKFMVYLQKENIIDESGMPKERFSAEFPKEGPSILRIQQVVRGDSAAYFCASSPGGDGSYEQYFGPGTRLTVT.

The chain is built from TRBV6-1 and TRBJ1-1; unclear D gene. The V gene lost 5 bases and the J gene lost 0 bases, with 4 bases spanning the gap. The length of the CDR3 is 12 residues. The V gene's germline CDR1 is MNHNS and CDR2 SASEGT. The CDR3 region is CASSFMNTEAFF. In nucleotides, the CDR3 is TGTGCCAGCAGTTTCATGAACACTGAAGCTTTCTTT.

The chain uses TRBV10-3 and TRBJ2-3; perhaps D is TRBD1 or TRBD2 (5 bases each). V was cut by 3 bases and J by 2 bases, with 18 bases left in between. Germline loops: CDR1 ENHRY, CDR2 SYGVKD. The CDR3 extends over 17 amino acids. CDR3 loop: CAISDGAEFPPTDTQYF. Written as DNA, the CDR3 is TGTGCCATCAGTGACGGGGCAGAGTTTCCTCCCACAGATACGCAGTATTTT.

CDR3 sequence: CASSQEANTGELFF. CDR3 bases: TGTGCCAGCAGCCAAGAAGCGAACACCGGGGAGCTGTTTTTT. This sequence joins TRBV14 and TRBJ2-2; D is uncertain. V was cut by 0 bases and J by 0 bases, with 2 bases left in between. CDR3 length: 14 amino acids. Germline V lookup: CDR1 SGHDN, CDR2 FVKESK.

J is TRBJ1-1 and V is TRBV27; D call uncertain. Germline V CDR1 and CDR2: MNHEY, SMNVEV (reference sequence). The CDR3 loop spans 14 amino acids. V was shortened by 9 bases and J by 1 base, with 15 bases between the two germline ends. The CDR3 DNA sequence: TGTGCCAGTTTTACTGTTTCGGGGAACACTGAAGCTTTCTTT. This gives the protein CASFTVSGNTEAFF.

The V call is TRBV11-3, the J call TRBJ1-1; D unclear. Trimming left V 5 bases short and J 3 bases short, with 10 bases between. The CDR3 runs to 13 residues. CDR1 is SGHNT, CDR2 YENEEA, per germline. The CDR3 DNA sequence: TGTGCCAGCAGCCAGAGTCAGGACACTGAAGCTTTCTTT. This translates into CASSQSQDTEAFF.

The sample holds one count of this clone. The CDR3 protein is CASSLPGGQRTAEAFF. DNA of the CDR3: TGTGCCAGCAGTTTGCCCGGGGGGCAAAGGACTGCTGAAGCTTTCTTT. The chain couples TRBV6-6 to TRBJ1-1; D is perhaps TRBD1 (6 bases). Germline V CDR1 and CDR2: MNHNY, SVGAGI (reference sequence). Trimming shortened V by 4 bases and J by 6 bases, and 21 bases separated the two germline ends. The CDR3 length is 16 residues.

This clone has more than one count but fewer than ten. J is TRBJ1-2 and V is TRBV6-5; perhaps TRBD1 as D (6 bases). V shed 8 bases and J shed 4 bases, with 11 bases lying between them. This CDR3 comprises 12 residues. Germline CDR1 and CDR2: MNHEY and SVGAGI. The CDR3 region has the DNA TGTGCCAGCCATACAGGGAGCTATGGCTACACCTTC. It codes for CASHTGSYGYTF.

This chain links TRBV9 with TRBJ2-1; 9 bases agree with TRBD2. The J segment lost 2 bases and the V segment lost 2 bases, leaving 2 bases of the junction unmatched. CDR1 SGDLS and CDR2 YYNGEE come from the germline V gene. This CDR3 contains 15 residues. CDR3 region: CASSVGLAAYNEQFF. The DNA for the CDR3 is TGTGCCAGCAGCGTGGGACTAGCCGCCTACAATGAGCAGTTCTTC. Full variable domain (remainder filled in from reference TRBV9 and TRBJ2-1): DSGVTQTPKHLITATGQRVTLRCSPRSGDLSVYWYQQSLDQGLQFLIQYYNGEERAKGNILERFSAQQFPDLHSELNLSSLELGDSALYFCASSVGLAAYNEQFFGPGTRLTVL.

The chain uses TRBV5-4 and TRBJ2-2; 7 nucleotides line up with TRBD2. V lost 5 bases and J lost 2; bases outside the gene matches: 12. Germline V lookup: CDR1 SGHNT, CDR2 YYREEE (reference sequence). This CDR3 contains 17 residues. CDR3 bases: TGTGCCAGCAGAACGGGACTACAATATCAAAACACCGGGGAGCTGTTTTTT. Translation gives CASRTGLQYQNTGELFF.

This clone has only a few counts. The CDR3 bases are TGTGCCAGCAGCTTAGGGGACTCGGCGATTTCACCCCTCCACTTT. Translated, it gives CASSLGDSAISPLHF. The chain employs TRBV7-2 and TRBJ1-6, with D tentatively TRBD1 (5 bases). The germline CDR1 and CDR2 sequences are SGHTA and FQGNSA. Trimming left V 1 base short and J 9 bases short, with 13 bases between. The CDR3 has 15 amino acids.

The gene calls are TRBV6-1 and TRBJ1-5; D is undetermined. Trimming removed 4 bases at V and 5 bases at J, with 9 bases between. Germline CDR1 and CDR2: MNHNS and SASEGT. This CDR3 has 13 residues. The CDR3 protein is CASSGTKDQPQHF. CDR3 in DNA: TGTGCCAGCAGTGGCACTAAAGATCAGCCCCAGCATTTT.

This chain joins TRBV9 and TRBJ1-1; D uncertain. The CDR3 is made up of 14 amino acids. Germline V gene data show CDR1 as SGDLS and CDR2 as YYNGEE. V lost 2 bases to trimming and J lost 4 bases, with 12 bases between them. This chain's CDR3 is CASSVADGSTEAFF. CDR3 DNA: TGTGCCAGCAGCGTGGCAGATGGGAGCACTGAAGCTTTCTTT. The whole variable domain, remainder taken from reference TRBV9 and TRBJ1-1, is DSGVTQTPKHLITATGQRVTLRCSPRSGDLSVYWYQQSLDQGLQFLIQYYNGEERAKGNILERFSAQQFPDLHSELNLSSLELGDSALYFCASSVADGSTEAFFGQGTRLTVV.

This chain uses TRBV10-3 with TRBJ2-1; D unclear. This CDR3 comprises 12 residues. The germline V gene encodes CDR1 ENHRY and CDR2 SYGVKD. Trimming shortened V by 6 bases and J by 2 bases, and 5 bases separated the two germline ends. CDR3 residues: CAIRTAYNEQFF. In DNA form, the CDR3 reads TGTGCCATCAGAACAGCCTACAATGAGCAGTTCTTC.

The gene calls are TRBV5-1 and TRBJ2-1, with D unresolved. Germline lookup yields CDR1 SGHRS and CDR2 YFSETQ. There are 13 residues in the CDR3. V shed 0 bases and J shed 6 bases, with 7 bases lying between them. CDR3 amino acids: CASSLVSSNEQFF. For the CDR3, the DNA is TGCGCCAGCAGCTTGGTGTCTAGCAATGAGCAGTTCTTC.

Written as DNA, the CDR3 is TGTGCCAGCAGCGTAGAGGGGGGGCCTAATTCACCCCTCCACTTT. It is translated as CASSVEGGPNSPLHF. The chain couples TRBV9 to TRBJ1-6; D is perhaps TRBD1 (6 bases). V was pared by 0 bases and J by 6 bases, with 10 bases between. Germline assignment: CDR1 SGDLS and CDR2 YYNGEE. This CDR3 is built from 15 residues.